This T cell receptor beta chain was observed in a study of prognosis after radiotherapy for stage I lung cancer. Study overall: Among the patients, roughly seven had squamous cell carcinoma and under 15 had adenocarcinoma.

This CDR3 contains 16 residues. Trimming cost V 10 bases and J 3 bases; bases outside gene matches: 13. CDR1 SGHTA and CDR2 FQGNSA come from the germline V gene. CDR3 of TCR beta was amplified from genomic DNA via a two-round multiplex PCR. Primers specific to each TRBV and TRBJ gene drove first-round PCR. TCRdb processed the multiplex PCR reads anew with MiXCR; each CDR3 protein has one entry. The sample consists of tens of thousands of distinct CDR3 sequences, around a quarter of them appearing once. The rearrangement uses TRBV7-2 and TRBJ2-2; TRBD2 agrees at 8 bases. Sequenced material: PBMCs, taken before or after stereotactic body radiation therapy (not recorded which). This TCR derives from a donor over 45 with non-small cell lung cancer. In nucleotides, the CDR3 is TGTGCCAACAGACAAGCGGGGGTGCTTGACACCGGGGAGCTGTTTTTT. Protein product: CANRQAGVLDTGELFF.